This T cell receptor (beta chain) was found in a study of blood T cell repertoires in COVID-19. Study as a whole: COVID-19 samples collected from the United States, Italy and Spain covered acute and convalescent phases.

The CDR3 sequence is 14 residues long. The protocol was immunoSEQ multiplex PCR, while the TCRdb copy is restricted to in-frame clones and leaves out a portion. The repertoire holds fewer than 250,000 clones, with about nine tenths as singletons. The sequenced material came from peripheral blood. The V call is TRBV12-2, the J call TRBJ1-6. TRBV12-2 is a pseudogene segment. This clonotype was obtained from a woman in her fifties or sixties with acute or convalescent COVID-19. DNA of the CDR3: TGTGCAAGTTCCCGACGGGGGTGTAATTCACCCCTCCACTTT. Amino acids: CASSRRGCNSPLHF.